This TCR beta chain came from a study of a mutant IDH1 vaccine in newly diagnosed glioma. The CDR3 consists of 14 residues. Germline-derived CDR1 and CDR2 are SGHTS and YDEGEE. The trim removed 4 bases at V and 6 bases at J, leaving 3 bases unmatched. On this clone: As yet, its antigen is unknown.

The time point: week 47, end of study. Each vaccine dose was 300 ug of mutant IDH1 20-mer peptide, with topical imiquimod. The assay was immunoSEQ multiplex PCR, and TCRdb's table has in-frame clones only and misses some. The sample includes about 60,000 clones, 75% to 90% of them seen just once. This clonotype originated in a woman aged 45 to 65 with glioma. The starting material was PBMCs, obtained from a glioma patient whose treatment included an IDH1 peptide vaccine. This chain links TRBV5-8 with TRBJ2-2; TRBD1 matches at 10 bases. CDR3 in DNA: TGTGCCAGCAGCGTCGGACAGGGGGCCGGGGAGCTGTTTTTT. This sequence encodes CASSVGQGAGELFF.